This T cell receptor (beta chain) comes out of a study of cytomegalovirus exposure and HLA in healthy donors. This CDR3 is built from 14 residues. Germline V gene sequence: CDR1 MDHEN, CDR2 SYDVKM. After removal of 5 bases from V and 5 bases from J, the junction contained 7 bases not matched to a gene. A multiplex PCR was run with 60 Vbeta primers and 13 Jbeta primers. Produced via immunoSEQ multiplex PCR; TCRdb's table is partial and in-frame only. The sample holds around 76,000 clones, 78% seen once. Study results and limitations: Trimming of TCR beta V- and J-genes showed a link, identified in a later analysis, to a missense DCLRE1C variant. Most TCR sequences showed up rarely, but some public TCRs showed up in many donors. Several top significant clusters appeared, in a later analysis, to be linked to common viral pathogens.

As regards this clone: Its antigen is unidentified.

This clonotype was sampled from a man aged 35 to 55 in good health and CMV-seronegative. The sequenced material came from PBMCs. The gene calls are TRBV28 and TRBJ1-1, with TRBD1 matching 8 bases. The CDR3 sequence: CASSLGGQGTEAFF. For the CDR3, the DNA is TGTGCCAGCAGTCTAGGCGGACAGGGTACTGAAGCTTTCTTT.